The 9 T cell receptor beta chains in this list originate from one sample, sequenced in a study of T cells after yellow fever vaccination. In TCRdb, the 5' RACE reads were re-called with MiXCR into one record per CDR3 protein. The table includes some 560,000 distinct CDR3 sequences, 15% to 20% detected once. This sample comprised PBMCs, obtained 15 days after the yellow fever booster vaccination. These receptor sequences come from a man between 25 and 39 years old who received the YFV17D yellow fever vaccine.

The chain is built from TRBV20-1 and TRBJ2-1; 8 bases are shared with TRBD2. The CDR3 loop spans 12 amino acids. Germline loops: CDR1 DFQATT, CDR2 SNEGSKA (reference sequence). Unmatched junction bases numbered 4, after V lost 3 bases and J lost 9 bases. Here the CDR3 reads CSASGRAVEQFF. The DNA for the CDR3 is TGCAGTGCTAGCGGGAGGGCCGTTGAGCAGTTCTTC.

The V gene is TRBV7-9, the J gene TRBJ2-7; TRBD1 is a possible D gene (5 bases). Trimming shortened V by 5 bases and J by 9 bases, and 14 bases separated the two germline ends. The CDR3 spans 12 residues. The germline V gene has CDR1 SEHNR and CDR2 FQNEAQ (reference sequence). The CDR3 DNA reads TGTGCCAGCAGCGCGGACATTTTAAGGCAGTACTTC. It encodes CASSADILRQYF.

The chain links TRBV5-6 to TRBJ2-7; 8 nucleotides match TRBD1. After removal of 4 bases from V and 2 bases from J, the junction contained 2 bases not matched to a gene. In germline, CDR1 is SGHDT, CDR2 YYEEEE. The CDR3 spans 13 residues. The CDR3 coding sequence is TGTGCCAGCAGCGTGGGACAGGCCTACGAGCAGTACTTC. This gives the protein CASSVGQAYEQYF. The complete variable domain, with remaining parts taken from reference TRBV5-6 and TRBJ2-7, reads DAGVTQSPTHLIKTRGQQVTLRCSPKSGHDTVSWYQQALGQGPQFIFQYYEEEERQRGNFPDRFSGHQFPNYSSELNVNALLLGDSALYLCASSVGQAYEQYFGPGTRLTVT.

This clonotype appeared a few times. This rearrangement joins TRBV2 to TRBJ2-3, with 10 bases lining up with TRBD2. CDR3 length equals 16 residues. The germline V gene encodes CDR1 SNHLY and CDR2 FYNNEI. Trimming at V came to 6 bases and at J to 2 bases, leaving 8 bases not matched to a gene. The CDR3 DNA reads as TGTGCCAGCAGGGCTAGGACTAGCGGCACCACAGATACGCAGTATTTT. Amino acid sequence: CASRARTSGTTDTQYF. Based on the CDR3 plus reference TRBV2 and TRBJ2-3, the full variable domain is EPEVTQTPSHQVTQMGQEVILRCVPISNHLYFYWYRQILGQKVEFLVSFYNNEISEKSEIFDDQFSVERPDGSNFTLKIRSTKLEDSAMYFCASRARTSGTTDTQYFGPGTRLTVL.

This clonotype was observed a handful of times. V usage is TRBV25-1 and J usage is TRBJ2-1, with a tentative D call TRBD2 (6 bases). Germline V gene sequence: CDR1 MGHDK, CDR2 SYGVNS. The CDR3 is 14 amino acids. The V and J ends lost 8 bases and 4 bases respectively, with 15 bases between them. The CDR3 here is CASCLGGGYNEQFF. CDR3 nucleotides: TGTGCCAGCTGTCTGGGGGGAGGATACAATGAGCAGTTCTTC.

This CDR3 is CASSLVRGPDGYTF. The CDR3 DNA follows: TGCGCCAGCAGCTTGGTGCGGGGTCCGGATGGCTACACCTTC. The V gene is TRBV5-1, the J gene TRBJ1-2; D gene ambiguous. CDR3 length: 14 residues. The germline gives CDR1 SGHRS, CDR2 YFSETQ. V was clipped by 0 bases and J by 6 bases, with 12 bases between them.

The chain combines TRBV11-2 with TRBJ2-1, with a tentative D call TRBD2 (5 bases). CDR3 size: 13 residues. Germline V gene lookup returns CDR1 SGHAT and CDR2 FQNNGV. Trimming pared 3 bases from V and 10 bases from J, leaving 13 bases between. In nucleotides, the CDR3 is TGTGCCAGCAGCTTTGAGCGAACGGGGGAGCAGTTCTTC. Its translation is CASSFERTGEQFF.

V usage is TRBV7-2 and J usage is TRBJ2-1; D unclear. Trimming took off 1 base at V and 4 bases at J, with 11 bases between the two ends. The germline gives CDR1 SGHTA, CDR2 FQGNSA. The CDR3 consists of 15 residues. The CDR3 sequence: CASSLGPGLYNEQFF. Here the CDR3 DNA reads TGTGCCAGCAGCTTAGGTCCAGGCCTATACAATGAGCAGTTCTTC.

This clonotype was found a few times. The V gene is TRBV20-1, the J gene TRBJ1-1; maybe TRBD1 (5 bases). This CDR3 contains 12 residues. The germline CDR1 and CDR2 sequences are DFQATT and SNEGSKA (reference sequence). Trimming cost V 7 bases and J 8 bases, with 17 bases left between them. The CDR3: CSVRARAGEAFF. CDR3 bases: TGCAGTGTCAGAGCTAGGGCAGGGGAAGCTTTCTTT.